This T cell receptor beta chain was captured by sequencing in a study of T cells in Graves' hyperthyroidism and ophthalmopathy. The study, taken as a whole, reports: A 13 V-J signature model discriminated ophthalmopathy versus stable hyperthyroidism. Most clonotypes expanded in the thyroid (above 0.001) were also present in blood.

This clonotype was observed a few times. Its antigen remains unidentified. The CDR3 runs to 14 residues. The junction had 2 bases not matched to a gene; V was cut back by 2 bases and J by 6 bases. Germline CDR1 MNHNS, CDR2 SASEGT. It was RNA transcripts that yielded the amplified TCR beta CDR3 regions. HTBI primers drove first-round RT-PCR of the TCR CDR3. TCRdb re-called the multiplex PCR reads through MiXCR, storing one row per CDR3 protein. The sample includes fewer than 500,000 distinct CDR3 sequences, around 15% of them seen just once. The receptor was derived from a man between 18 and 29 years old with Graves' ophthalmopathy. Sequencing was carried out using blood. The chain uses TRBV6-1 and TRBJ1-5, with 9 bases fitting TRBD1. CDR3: CASSELDRGQPQHF. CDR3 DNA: TGTGCCAGCAGTGAACTGGACAGGGGTCAGCCCCAGCATTTT.